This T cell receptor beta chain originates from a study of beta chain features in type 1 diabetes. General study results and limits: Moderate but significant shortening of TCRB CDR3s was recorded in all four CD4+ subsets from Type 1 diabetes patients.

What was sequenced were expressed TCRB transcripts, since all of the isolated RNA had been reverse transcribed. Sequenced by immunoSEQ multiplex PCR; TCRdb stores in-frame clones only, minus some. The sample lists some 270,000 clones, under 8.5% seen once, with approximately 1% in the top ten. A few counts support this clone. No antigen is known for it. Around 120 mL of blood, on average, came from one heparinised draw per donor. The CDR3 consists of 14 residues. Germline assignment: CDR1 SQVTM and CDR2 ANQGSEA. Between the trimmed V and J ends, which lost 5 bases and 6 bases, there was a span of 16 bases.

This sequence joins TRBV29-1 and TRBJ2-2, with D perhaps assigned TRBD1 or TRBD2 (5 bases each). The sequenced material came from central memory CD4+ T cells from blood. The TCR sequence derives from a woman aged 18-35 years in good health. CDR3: CSVRRGAKAGELFF. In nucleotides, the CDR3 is TGCAGCGTTCGCCGGGGCGCCAAGGCCGGGGAGCTGTTTTTT.